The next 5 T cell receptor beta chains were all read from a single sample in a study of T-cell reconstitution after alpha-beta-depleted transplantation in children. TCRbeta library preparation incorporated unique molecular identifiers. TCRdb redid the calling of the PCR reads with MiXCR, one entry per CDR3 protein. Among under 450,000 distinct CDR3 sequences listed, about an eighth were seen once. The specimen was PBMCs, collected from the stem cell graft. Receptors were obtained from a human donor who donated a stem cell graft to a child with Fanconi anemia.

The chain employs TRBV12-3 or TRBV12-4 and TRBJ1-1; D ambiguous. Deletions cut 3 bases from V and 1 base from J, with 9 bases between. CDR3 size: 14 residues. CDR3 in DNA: TGTGCCAGCAGTTTTGTCGGAGCGAACACTGAAGCTTTCTTT. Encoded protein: CASSFVGANTEAFF.

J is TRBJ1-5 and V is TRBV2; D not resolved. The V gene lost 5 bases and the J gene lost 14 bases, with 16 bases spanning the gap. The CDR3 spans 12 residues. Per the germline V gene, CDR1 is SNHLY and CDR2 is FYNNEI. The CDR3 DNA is TGTGCCAGCAGTCCTACCCCAGGTGGGGAGCATTTT. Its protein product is CASSPTPGGEHF. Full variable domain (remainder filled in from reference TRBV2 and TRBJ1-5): EPEVTQTPSHQVTQMGQEVILRCVPISNHLYFYWYRQILGQKVEFLVSFYNNEISEKSEIFDDQFSVERPDGSNFTLKIRSTKLEDSAMYFCASSPTPGGEHFGDGTRLSIL.

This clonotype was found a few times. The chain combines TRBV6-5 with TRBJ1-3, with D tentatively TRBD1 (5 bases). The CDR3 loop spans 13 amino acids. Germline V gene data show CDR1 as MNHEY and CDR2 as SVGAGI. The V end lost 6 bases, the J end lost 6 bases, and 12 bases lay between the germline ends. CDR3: CASRYQGANTIYF. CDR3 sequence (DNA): TGTGCCAGCAGATACCAGGGAGCAAACACCATATATTTT.

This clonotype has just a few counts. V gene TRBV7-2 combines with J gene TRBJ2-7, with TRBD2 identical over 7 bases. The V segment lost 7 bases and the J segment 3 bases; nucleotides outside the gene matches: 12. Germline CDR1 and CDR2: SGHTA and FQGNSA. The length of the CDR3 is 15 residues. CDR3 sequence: CASTTTGGRDYEQYF. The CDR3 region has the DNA TGTGCCAGCACCACTACAGGAGGGAGGGACTACGAGCAGTACTTC.

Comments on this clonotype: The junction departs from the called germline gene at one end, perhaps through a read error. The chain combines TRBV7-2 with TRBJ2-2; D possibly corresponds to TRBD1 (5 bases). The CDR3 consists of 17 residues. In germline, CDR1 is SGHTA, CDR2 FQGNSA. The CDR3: CACSSRGRRRGTGELFF. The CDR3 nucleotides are TGTGCCTGCAGCTCAAGGGGTCGCAGGAGAGGAACCGGGGAGCTGTTTTTT.